These T cell receptor beta chains were read from a single sample in a study of OX40 agonist ivuxolimab in advanced cancers. Libraries were prepared by immunoSEQ multiplex PCR; TCRdb keeps only in-frame clonotypes and omits some of them. This table holds 77,000 or so clones, roughly 94% found once. Sequenced material: CD4+ or CD8+ T cells sorted from blood, taken in a trial of the OX40 agonist ivuxolimab. The source of these receptors is an adult with an advanced solid tumor such as melanoma, head and neck, liver or kidney cancer. Both conserved end residues are part of each CDR3. Each record gives: V gene, J gene, CDR3 protein.

v_call: TRBV6-1; j_call: TRBJ1-2; cdr3_aa: CASSNGTPNYGYTF
v_call: TRBV11-2; j_call: TRBJ2-3; cdr3_aa: CASSFPLAEISSTDTQYF
v_call: TRBV19; j_call: TRBJ2-1; cdr3_aa: CASSSLNRDSSTYNEQFF
v_call: TRBV9; j_call: TRBJ2-2; cdr3_aa: CASSAPGHNTGELFF
v_call: TRBV27; j_call: TRBJ1-5; cdr3_aa: CASSLFWGPSNQPQHF
v_call: TRBV4-2; j_call: TRBJ1-1; cdr3_aa: CASSQGTGINMNTEAFF
v_call: TRBV4-1; j_call: TRBJ2-1; cdr3_aa: CASSLTSGLAGIYNEQFF
v_call: TRBV5-1; j_call: TRBJ2-1; cdr3_aa: CASSTNTNEQFF
v_call: TRBV14; j_call: TRBJ1-2; cdr3_aa: CASSQAQPWGYGYTF
v_call: TRBV2; j_call: TRBJ2-5; cdr3_aa: CASDAGQETQYF
v_call: TRBV7-6; j_call: TRBJ1-1; cdr3_aa: CASSLRQGGSTEAFF
v_call: TRBV4-3; j_call: TRBJ2-7; cdr3_aa: CASSQDVLGGRNEQYF
v_call: TRBV7-3; j_call: TRBJ2-1; cdr3_aa: CASSLQWSGQGQDEQFF
v_call: TRBV15; j_call: TRBJ2-4; cdr3_aa: CATSREGLAKNIQYF
v_call: TRBV19; j_call: TRBJ1-2; cdr3_aa: CASSVGGADGYTF
v_call: TRBV6-5; j_call: TRBJ1-1; cdr3_aa: CASSTGARNTEAFF
v_call: TRBV7-6; j_call: TRBJ2-2; cdr3_aa: CASSLYPTSGISGELFF
v_call: TRBV19; j_call: TRBJ2-7; cdr3_aa: CASRDKGLYEQYF
v_call: TRBV19; j_call: TRBJ2-2; cdr3_aa: CASRALGGAGELFF
v_call: TRBV7-8; j_call: TRBJ2-1; cdr3_aa: CASSLERNNEQFF
v_call: TRBV7-9; j_call: TRBJ1-2; cdr3_aa: CASSLKGGAAGYTF
v_call: TRBV19; j_call: TRBJ1-2; cdr3_aa: CASSIRDLDYGYTF
v_call: TRBV2; j_call: TRBJ1-5; cdr3_aa: CASSALGTGNQPQHF
v_call: TRBV4-1; j_call: TRBJ2-7; cdr3_aa: CASSQEDRAYEQYF
v_call: TRBV6-1; j_call: TRBJ2-3; cdr3_aa: CASSDRTGSSTDTQYF
v_call: TRBV9; j_call: TRBJ2-1; cdr3_aa: CASSVAPGAYNEQFF
v_call: TRBV10-3; j_call: TRBJ2-3; cdr3_aa: CAIGYSTDTQYF
v_call: TRBV15; j_call: TRBJ1-1; cdr3_aa: CATSARGQGTTEAFF
v_call: TRBV27; j_call: TRBJ1-6; cdr3_aa: CASSQPGQGGSPLHF
v_call: TRBV19; j_call: TRBJ1-5; cdr3_aa: CASSGGWGSGSQPQHF
v_call: TRBV7-2; j_call: TRBJ2-2; cdr3_aa: CASSLPMGGVNTGELFF
v_call: TRBV21-1; j_call: TRBJ1-5; cdr3_aa: CASRTRRTNQPQHF
v_call: TRBV4-3; j_call: TRBJ1-2; cdr3_aa: CASSHEQDLFSGYTF
v_call: TRBV4-1; j_call: TRBJ2-7; cdr3_aa: CASSYLAGEGYEQYF
v_call: TRBV6-1; j_call: TRBJ1-3; cdr3_aa: CASPDRPSGNTIYF
v_call: TRBV20-1; j_call: TRBJ2-7; cdr3_aa: CSARDNYEQYF
v_call: TRBV5-1; j_call: TRBJ1-2; cdr3_aa: CASSLGQNGYTF
v_call: TRBV5-5; j_call: TRBJ1-3; cdr3_aa: CASSSDSNSGNTIYF
v_call: TRBV29-1; j_call: TRBJ1-5; cdr3_aa: CSVEGVGNQPQHF
v_call: TRBV4-2; j_call: TRBJ2-3; cdr3_aa: CASSQELAGEIGPHTDTQYF
v_call: TRBV27; j_call: TRBJ1-2; cdr3_aa: CASRKDRVGPDYGYTF
v_call: TRBV30; j_call: TRBJ1-4; cdr3_aa: CAWSVLEKLFF
v_call: TRBV11-2; j_call: TRBJ1-1; cdr3_aa: CASSLGGQAIEAFF
v_call: TRBV6-5; j_call: TRBJ1-2; cdr3_aa: CASRPTVTNYGYTF
v_call: TRBV5-6; j_call: TRBJ1-1; cdr3_aa: CASSLLLNTEAFF
v_call: TRBV9; j_call: TRBJ2-1; cdr3_aa: CASSVPSGSSYNEQFF
v_call: TRBV7-8; j_call: TRBJ2-2; cdr3_aa: CASSLVLDRVLSNTGELFF
v_call: TRBV5-6; j_call: TRBJ1-3; cdr3_aa: CASSLGGGSGNTIYF
v_call: TRBV6-5; j_call: TRBJ2-7; cdr3_aa: CASSSGQGVSYEQYF
v_call: TRBV19; j_call: TRBJ1-1; cdr3_aa: CASSIAAATYTEAFF
v_call: TRBV19; j_call: TRBJ2-1; cdr3_aa: CASSMGGGNEQFF
v_call: TRBV5-1; j_call: TRBJ1-5; cdr3_aa: CASSLHRGDQPQHF
v_call: TRBV5-1; j_call: TRBJ2-3; cdr3_aa: CASSFTVSSTDTQYF
v_call: TRBV14; j_call: TRBJ1-1; cdr3_aa: CASSPRAGTEAFF